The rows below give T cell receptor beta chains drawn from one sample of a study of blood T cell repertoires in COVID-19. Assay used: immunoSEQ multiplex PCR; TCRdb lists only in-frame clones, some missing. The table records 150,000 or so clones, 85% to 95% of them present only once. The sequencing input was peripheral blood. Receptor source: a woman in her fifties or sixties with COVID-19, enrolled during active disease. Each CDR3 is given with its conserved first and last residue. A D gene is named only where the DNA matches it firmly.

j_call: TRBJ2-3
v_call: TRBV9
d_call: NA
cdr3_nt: TGTGCCAGCAGCGTAGGGCCGACTAGCACAGATACGCAGTATTTT
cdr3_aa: CASSVGPTSTDTQYF

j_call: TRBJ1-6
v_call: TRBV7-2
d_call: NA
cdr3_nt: TGTGCCAGCATAGATCGGTCCTATAATTCACCCCTCCACTTT
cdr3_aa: CASIDRSYNSPLHF

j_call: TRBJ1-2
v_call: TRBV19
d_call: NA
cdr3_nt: TGTGCCAGTACCACAGGGAATGGCTACACCTTC
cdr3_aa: CASTTGNGYTF

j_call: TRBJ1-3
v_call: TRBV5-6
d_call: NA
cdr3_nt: TGTGCCAGCGGAAGGGGTAGCTCTGGAAACACCATATATTTT
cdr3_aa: CASGRGSSGNTIYF

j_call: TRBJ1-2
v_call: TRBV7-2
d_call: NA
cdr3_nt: TGTGCCAGCAGCGCCCTTTTACAGGTTTTCTATGGCTACACCTTC
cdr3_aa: CASSALLQVFYGYTF

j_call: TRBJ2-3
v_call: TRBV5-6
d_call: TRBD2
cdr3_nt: TGTGCCAGCAGCTTCGGACTAGTTACAGATACGCAGTATTTT
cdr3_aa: CASSFGLVTDTQYF

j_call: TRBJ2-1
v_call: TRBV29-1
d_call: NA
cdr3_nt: TGCAGCGCAGAGATCGCATTTCATGAGCAGTTCTTC
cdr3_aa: CSAEIAFHEQFF

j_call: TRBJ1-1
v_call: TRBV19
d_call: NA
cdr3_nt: TGTGCCAGTAGTATTACCGCGGGCAGGCCTGAAGCTTTCTTT
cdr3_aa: CASSITAGRPEAFF

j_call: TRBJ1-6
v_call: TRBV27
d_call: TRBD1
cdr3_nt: TGTGCCAGCAGCGCCGACGGACAGGGAAGTTCACCCCTCCACTTT
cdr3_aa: CASSADGQGSSPLHF

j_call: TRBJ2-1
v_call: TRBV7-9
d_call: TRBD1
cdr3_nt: TGTGCCAGCAGCTTAGGTAGGGACAGGTACAATGAGCAGTTCTTC
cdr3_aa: CASSLGRDRYNEQFF

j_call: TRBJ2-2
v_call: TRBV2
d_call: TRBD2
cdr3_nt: TGTGCCAGCAGCCCGGGGTTAGCGGGGCCAACCGGGGAGCTGTTTTTT
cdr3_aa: CASSPGLAGPTGELFF

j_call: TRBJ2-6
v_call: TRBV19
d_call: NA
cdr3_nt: TGTGCCAGTACCCGTACAGCCCTCAGGTCTGGGGCCAACGTCCTGACTTTC
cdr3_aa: CASTRTALRSGANVLTF

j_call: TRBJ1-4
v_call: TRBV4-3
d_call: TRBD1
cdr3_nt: TGCGCCAGCAGCCAAGGACAGGGTTTTGAAAAACTGTTTTTT
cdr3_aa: CASSQGQGFEKLFF

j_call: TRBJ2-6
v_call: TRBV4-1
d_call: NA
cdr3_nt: TGCGCCAGCAGCCAAGACCGCAGGTTGGAGGCTTTCCTGCTGGGGGCCAACGTCCTGACTTTC
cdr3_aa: CASSQDRRLEAFLLGANVLTF

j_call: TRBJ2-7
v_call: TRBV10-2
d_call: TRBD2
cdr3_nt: TGCGCCAGCAGTGAGCGACTAGCAGACTACGAGCAGTACTTC
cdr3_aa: CASSERLADYEQYF

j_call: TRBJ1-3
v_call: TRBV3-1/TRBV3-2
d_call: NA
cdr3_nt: TGTGCCAGCAGCCCCTTGGGGCAGGGAGGATTGGGTTTTGGAAACACCATATATTTT
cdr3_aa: CASSPLGQGGLGFGNTIYF

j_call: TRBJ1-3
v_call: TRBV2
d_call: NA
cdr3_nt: TGTGCCAGCCACGACGCGTGGGAGAACACCATATATTTT
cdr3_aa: CASHDAWENTIYF

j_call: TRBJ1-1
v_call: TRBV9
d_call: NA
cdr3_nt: TGTGCCAGCAGTGGACAGTCAAACACTGAAGCTTTCTTT
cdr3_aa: CASSGQSNTEAFF

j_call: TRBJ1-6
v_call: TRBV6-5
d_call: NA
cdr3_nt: TGTGCGTCGAACAGGGTATTGGAATCACCCCTCCACTTT
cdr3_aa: CASNRVLESPLHF

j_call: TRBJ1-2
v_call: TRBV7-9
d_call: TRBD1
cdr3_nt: TGTGCCAGCAGCTTACACAGGGGGTATGGCTACACCTTC
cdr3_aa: CASSLHRGYGYTF

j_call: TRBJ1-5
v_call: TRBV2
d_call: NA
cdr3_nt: TGTGCCAGCAGAATCGACAGGACCAATCAGCCCCAGCATTTT
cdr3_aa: CASRIDRTNQPQHF

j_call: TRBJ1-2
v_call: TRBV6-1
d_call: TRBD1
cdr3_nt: TGTGCCAGCAGTGAATGGACAGGGGGGTTTAACTATGGCTACACCTTC
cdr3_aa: CASSEWTGGFNYGYTF

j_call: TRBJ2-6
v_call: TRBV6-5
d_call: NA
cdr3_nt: TGTGCCAGCAGGGACACCGGCTCTGGGGCCAACGTCCTGACTTTC
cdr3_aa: CASRDTGSGANVLTF

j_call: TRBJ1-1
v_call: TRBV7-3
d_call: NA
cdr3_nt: TGTGCCAGCAGCTCCCTCCGGAACACTGAAGCTTTCTTT
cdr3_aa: CASSSLRNTEAFF

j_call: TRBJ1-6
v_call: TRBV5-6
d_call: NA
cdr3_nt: TGTGCCAGCAGTCCCACAGGGAGTCATTCACCCCTCCACTTT
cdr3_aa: CASSPTGSHSPLHF

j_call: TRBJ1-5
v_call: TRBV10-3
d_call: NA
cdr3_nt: TGTGCCATCAGTGAGGTCTACAGGGCTCCCAGGGAGCCCCAGCATTTT
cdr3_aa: CAISEVYRAPREPQHF

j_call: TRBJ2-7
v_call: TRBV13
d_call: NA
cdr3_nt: TGTGCCAGCAGCCCCCCCAGGGGTATCTCCTACGAGCAGTACTTC
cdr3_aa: CASSPPRGISYEQYF

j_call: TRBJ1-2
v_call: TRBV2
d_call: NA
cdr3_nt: TGTGCCAGCAGTCCCAACGGGGTCTATGGCTACACCTTC
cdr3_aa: CASSPNGVYGYTF

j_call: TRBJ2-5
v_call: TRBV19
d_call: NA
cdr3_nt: TGTGCCAGTAGGTTAACTAGATCCGAGACCCAGTACTTC
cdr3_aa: CASRLTRSETQYF

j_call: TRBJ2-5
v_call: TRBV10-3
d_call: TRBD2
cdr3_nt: TGTGCCATCAGTGAGGGCGGGGGTAGGGGAGAGACCCAGTACTTC
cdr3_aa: CAISEGGGRGETQYF

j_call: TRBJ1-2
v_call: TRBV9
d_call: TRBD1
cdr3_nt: TGTGCCAGCAGCGTTACAGGGGGCATCTATGGCTACACCTTC
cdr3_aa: CASSVTGGIYGYTF

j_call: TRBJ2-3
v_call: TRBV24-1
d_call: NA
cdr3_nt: TGTGCCACCAGTGGGGGGGGCAGGGGATGGCAAGATACGCAGTATTTT
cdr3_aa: CATSGGGRGWQDTQYF

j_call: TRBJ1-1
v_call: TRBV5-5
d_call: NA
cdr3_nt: TGTGCCAGCAGCTTGGTACAGGGCTTAAGTCGGACTGAAGCTTTCTTT
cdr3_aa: CASSLVQGLSRTEAFF